Shown below are 26 T cell receptor beta chains from a single sample sequenced in a study of response to subunit inactivated influenza vaccine. MiXCR, applied by TCRdb to the RT-PCR reads, yields one record per CDR3 protein. Of some 570,000 distinct CDR3 sequences in the sample, about 11% are singletons; the top ten hold roughly 11%. The same sample was also used in a study of T cells expressing NK-cell markers. As reported in that work: The TCR beta cDNA came from 5'RACE template switching with UMIs.

The starting material was PBMCs from blood, obtained on the day of vaccination. The receptors here all came from a man between 50 and 59 years old who received an inactivated influenza vaccine.

This clonotype came up a few times. This chain uses TRBV28 with TRBJ1-5; D remains unclear. The CDR3 is 12 amino acids. Deletions cut 4 bases from V and 11 bases from J, with 12 bases between. Germline V gene sequence: CDR1 MDHEN, CDR2 SYDVKM. The CDR3 loop reads CASSSHYAAQHF. The CDR3 region has the DNA TGTGCCAGCAGTTCTCACTACGCGGCCCAGCATTTT.

The genes are TRBV29-1 and TRBJ2-7, with 10 bases lining up with TRBD2. CDR3 length equals 13 residues. The V and J ends lost 4 bases and 4 bases, in that order; junction bases with no gene match: 4. Looked up from germline, CDR1 is SQVTM and CDR2 is ANQGSEA. The CDR3 DNA reads TGCAGCGTTGCTCCTAGCGGGAGATACGAGCAGTACTTC. This sequence encodes CSVAPSGRYEQYF.

This clonotype occurred a few times. The rearrangement links TRBV20-1 to TRBJ2-7; TRBD2 is a possible D gene (5 bases). CDR3 length: 12 amino acids. In germline, CDR1 is DFQATT, CDR2 SNEGSKA (reference sequence). The germline V and J ends were trimmed by 0 bases and 3 bases, with 6 bases remaining between them. In nucleotides, the CDR3 is TGCAGTGCTAGAGAGGACTTCTACGAGCAGTACTTC. This encodes CSAREDFYEQYF.

The gene calls are TRBV15 and TRBJ2-5; D unclear. CDR3 length equals 15 residues. Germline assignment: CDR1 LNHNV and CDR2 YYDKDF (reference sequence). Trimming pared 0 bases from V and 0 bases from J, leaving 8 bases between. The CDR3 coding sequence is TGTGCCACCAGCAGAGATCACAATGACCAAGAGACCCAGTACTTC. This sequence encodes CATSRDHNDQETQYF.

This clonotype came up a few times. The rearrangement joins TRBV5-1 to TRBJ2-2; D remains unclear. The CDR3 contains 17 residues. Germline V CDR1 and CDR2: SGHRS, YFSETQ. Trimming took off 0 bases at V and 0 bases at J, with 12 bases between the two ends. This chain's CDR3 is CASSLESRFANTGELFF. In DNA, the CDR3 is TGCGCCAGCAGCTTGGAGTCCAGGTTCGCGAACACCGGGGAGCTGTTTTTT.

There are a few counts of this clonotype. The rearrangement links TRBV7-9 to TRBJ1-2; 9 bases align to TRBD1. Germline values: CDR1 SEHNR, CDR2 FQNEAQ (reference sequence). This CDR3 has 13 residues. J lost 8 bases, V lost 7 bases, and 8 bases had no gene match. The CDR3 spells CASTHTGGAGYTF. The CDR3 region has the DNA TGTGCCAGCACCCATACAGGGGGCGCGGGCTACACCTTC. The whole variable domain, filled in from reference TRBV7-9 and TRBJ1-2, reads DTGVSQNPRHKITKRGQNVTFRCDPISEHNRLYWYRQTLGQGPEFLTYFQNEAQLEKSRLLSDRFSAERPKGSFSTLEIQRTEQGDSAMYLCASTHTGGAGYTFGSGTRLTVV.

This clonotype was seen many times. CDR3 amino acids: CASGSTGAQYNEQFF. CDR3 DNA: TGTGCCAGCGGGTCGACAGGGGCACAGTACAATGAGCAGTTCTTC. This rearrangement joins TRBV12-3 or TRBV12-4 to TRBJ2-1; 8 nucleotides align to TRBD1. J lost 4 bases, V lost 8 bases, and 10 bases had no gene match. The CDR3 runs to 15 residues.

At least ten counts were recorded for this clonotype. The genes are TRBV12-3 or TRBV12-4 and TRBJ1-2; D gene unclear. Deletions cut 3 bases from V and 5 bases from J, with 4 bases between. This CDR3 comprises 11 residues. This CDR3 reads CASSLEYGYTF. CDR3 sequence (DNA): TGTGCCAGCAGTTTGGAGTATGGCTACACCTTC.

This clonotype was picked up a small number of times. Here the CDR3 reads CSVEWSETQYF. The CDR3 nucleotides are TGCAGCGTTGAGTGGTCGGAGACCCAGTACTTC. The V call is TRBV29-1, the J call TRBJ2-5; D not certain. Germline V CDR1 and CDR2: SQVTM, ANQGSEA. The CDR3 extends over 11 amino acids. Trimming took 3 bases from V and 5 from J, leaving 7 bases between them.

This chain connects TRBV27 to TRBJ2-3; no clear D gene. The CDR3 has 15 amino acids. Per the germline V gene, CDR1 is MNHEY and CDR2 is SMNVEV (reference sequence). Trimming pared 2 bases from V and 2 bases from J, leaving 11 bases between. CDR3 nucleotide sequence: TGTGCCAGCAGTTTAAAGGCCAGAAACACAGATACGCAGTATTTT. Translated: CASSLKARNTDTQYF.

This clonotype has just a few counts. The chain carries TRBV7-2 and TRBJ2-3; a weak D match, TRBD2 (6 bases). The CDR3 contains 15 residues. CDR1 and CDR2 from the germline V gene are SGHTA and FQGNSA. Trimming removed 4 bases at V and 1 base at J, with 12 bases between. CDR3 amino acids: CASSSRERGTDTQYF. CDR3 coding DNA: TGTGCCAGCAGCTCCAGGGAGCGGGGCACAGATACGCAGTATTTT. Variable domain in full (rest from reference TRBV7-2 and TRBJ2-3): GAGVSQSPSNKVTEKGKDVELRCDPISGHTALYWYRQSLGQGLEFLIYFQGNSAPDKSGLPSDRFSAERTGGSVSTLTIQRTQQEDSAVYLCASSSRERGTDTQYFGPGTRLTVL.

The table lists this clonotype with a few counts. The chain employs TRBV28 and TRBJ1-1; possibly TRBD1 for D (5 bases). Germline CDR1 is MDHEN and CDR2 is SYDVKM. V shed 2 bases and J shed 0 bases, with 10 bases lying between them. The CDR3 covers 15 residues. CDR3 in DNA: TGTGCCAGCAGTTTAGGACAAGTCATGAACACTGAAGCTTTCTTT. Translating gives CASSLGQVMNTEAFF.

V gene TRBV20-1 combines with J gene TRBJ2-7; the D is unclear. The germline CDR1 and CDR2 sequences are DFQATT and SNEGSKA (reference sequence). This CDR3 is built from 13 residues. Trimming shortened V by 3 bases and J by 4 bases, and 13 bases separated the two germline ends. The CDR3 region is CSASPGERYEQYF. In nucleotides, the CDR3 is TGCAGTGCTAGTCCTGGGGAAAGGTACGAGCAGTACTTC.

The chain uses TRBV6-5 and TRBJ1-1; 7 bases are a match to TRBD1. With 4 bases clipped from V and 4 bases from J, the junction kept 9 bases outside the gene matches. CDR1 and CDR2 from the germline V gene are MNHEY and SVGAGI. The CDR3 length is 15 residues. The CDR3 DNA reads as TGTGCCAGCAGTTCGATCCGACAGGGCGGCACTGAAGCTTTCTTT. This encodes CASSSIRQGGTEAFF.

The chain recombines TRBV11-2 with TRBJ1-2; 8 bases map to TRBD1. Germline CDR1 and CDR2: SGHAT and FQNNGV. V lost 5 bases to trimming and J lost 8 bases; unmatched junction nucleotides: 16. CDR3 length equals 16 residues. CDR3 in amino acids: CASSQLKSQGARGYTF. DNA of the CDR3: TGTGCCAGCAGCCAACTTAAATCGCAGGGGGCGCGGGGCTACACCTTC.

In its sample, this clonotype was seen many times. The V and J genes are TRBV15 and TRBJ2-1; 14 positions match TRBD2. V lost 0 bases to trimming and J lost 0 bases; unmatched junction nucleotides: 4. This CDR3 has 19 amino acids. Germline CDR1 LNHNV, CDR2 YYDKDF (reference sequence). CDR3 amino acids: CATSRDGTSGRGSYNEQFF. The DNA of the CDR3 is TGTGCCACCAGCAGAGACGGGACTAGCGGGAGAGGCTCCTACAATGAGCAGTTCTTC.

The J gene is TRBJ2-2, the V gene TRBV4-3; D gene uncertain. The CDR3 is 14 amino acids. Germline loops: CDR1 LGHNA, CDR2 YSLEER. V was pared by 1 base and J by 4 bases, with 7 bases between. Written as DNA, the CDR3 is TGCGCCAGCAGCCAAGCTCACCCCACCGGGGAGCTGTTTTTT. It translates to CASSQAHPTGELFF.

V and J are TRBV5-4 and TRBJ2-1, with D tentatively TRBD1 or TRBD2 (5 bases each). Per the germline V gene, CDR1 is SGHNT and CDR2 is YYREEE (reference sequence). V shed 9 bases and J shed 8 bases, with 21 bases lying between them. The CDR3 covers 14 residues. The CDR3 DNA is TGTGCCACCAAGCAGGGCAGGCGGGTCGATGAGCAGTTCTTC. This sequence encodes CATKQGRRVDEQFF.

The rearrangement joins TRBV6-1 to TRBJ2-5; 8 nucleotides line up with TRBD1. CDR1 and CDR2 (germline): MNHNS, SASEGT. The CDR3 has 13 amino acids. V gave up 7 bases and J gave up 4 bases; unmatched junction bases: 5. The CDR3 here is CASKTGVGETQYF. In DNA, the CDR3 is TGTGCCAGCAAGACAGGGGTGGGAGAGACCCAGTACTTC.

This clonotype was observed many times. The rearrangement links TRBV12-3 or TRBV12-4 to TRBJ1-1; 8 bases agree with TRBD1. This CDR3 region has 14 residues. Trimming cost V 6 bases and J 4 bases; bases outside gene matches: 7. The CDR3 coding sequence is TGTGCCAGCAGCCAGGGGGCTCGCGGCACTGAAGCTTTCTTT. Protein product: CASSQGARGTEAFF.

This clonotype has a handful of counts. The V gene is TRBV4-2, the J gene TRBJ2-2; maybe TRBD2 (5 bases). Germline V gene lookup returns CDR1 LGHNA and CDR2 YNFKEQ. The CDR3 consists of 16 residues. V dropped 4 bases and J dropped 7 bases, with 19 bases sitting between them. CDR3 sequence: CASSPAGIVVVGELFF. DNA of the CDR3: TGTGCCAGCAGCCCTGCCGGGATAGTTGTTGTCGGGGAGCTGTTTTTT.

This sequence joins TRBV12-3 or TRBV12-4 and TRBJ2-7; D gene ambiguous. V lost 4 bases and J lost 2, with 15 bases in between. The CDR3 is made up of 15 amino acids. The CDR3 sequence: CASSSSTPGPYEQYF. In DNA, the CDR3 is TGTGCCAGCAGTTCAAGTACCCCAGGCCCCTACGAGCAGTACTTC.

This chain joins TRBV4-1 and TRBJ1-1; unclear D gene. From germline, CDR1 is MGHRA and CDR2 YSYEKL. The CDR3 covers 15 residues. V was cut by 4 bases and J by 4 bases, with 16 bases left in between. CDR3 in amino acids: CASSRDLSMSTEAFF. In nucleotides, the CDR3 is TGCGCCAGCAGCCGCGATTTATCGATGAGCACTGAAGCTTTCTTT.

This clonotype was counted between two and nine times. This chain links TRBV6-1 with TRBJ2-1; 8 positions match TRBD2. The length of the CDR3 is 17 residues. CDR1 is MNHNS and CDR2 is SASEGT in the germline V gene. J gave up 4 bases and V 5 bases, and 13 bases lay outside the gene matches. The CDR3 nucleotides read TGTGCCAGCAGTCCACTTGACCGGACTAGCTTTTACAATGAGCAGTTCTTC. Amino acids: CASSPLDRTSFYNEQFF.

This clonotype was found many times. The rearrangement uses TRBV29-1 and TRBJ1-4, with a weak D call TRBD1 (6 bases). Trimming pared 6 bases from V and 8 bases from J, leaving 28 bases between. The length of the CDR3 is 17 residues. Germline V gene data show CDR1 as SQVTM and CDR2 as ANQGSEA. The CDR3 loop is CSVAPGQIAAGREKLFF. As DNA, the CDR3 is TGCAGCGTCGCTCCGGGACAAATTGCGGCCGGTAGGGAAAAACTGTTTTTT. The full variable domain, its missing parts supplied by reference TRBV29-1 and TRBJ1-4, is SAVISQKPSRDICQRGTSLTIQCQVDSQVTMMFWYRQQPGQSLTLIATANQGSEATYESGFVIDKFPISRPNLTFSTLTVSNMSPEDSSIYLCSVAPGQIAAGREKLFFGSGTQLSVL.

V gene TRBV6-1 combines with J gene TRBJ2-2; the D gene is possibly TRBD2 (6 bases). This CDR3 is built from 16 residues. The germline V and J ends were trimmed by 8 bases and 1 base, with 17 bases remaining between them. The germline V gene encodes CDR1 MNHNS and CDR2 SASEGT. The CDR3 DNA follows: TGTGCCAGCTACACATGGACTATTTGGAACACCGGGGAGCTGTTTTTT. It yields the protein CASYTWTIWNTGELFF.